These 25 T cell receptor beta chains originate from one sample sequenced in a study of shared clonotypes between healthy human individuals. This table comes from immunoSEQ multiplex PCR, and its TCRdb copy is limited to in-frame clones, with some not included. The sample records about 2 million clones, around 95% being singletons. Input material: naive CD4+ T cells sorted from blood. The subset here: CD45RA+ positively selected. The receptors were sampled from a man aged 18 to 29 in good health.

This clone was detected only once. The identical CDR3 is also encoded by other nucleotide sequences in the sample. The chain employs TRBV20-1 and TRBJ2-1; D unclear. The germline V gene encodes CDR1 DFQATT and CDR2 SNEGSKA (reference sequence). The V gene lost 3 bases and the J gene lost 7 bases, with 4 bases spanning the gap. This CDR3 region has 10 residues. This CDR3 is CSARINEQFF. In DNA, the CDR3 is TGCAGTGCTAGGATAAATGAGCAGTTCTTC.

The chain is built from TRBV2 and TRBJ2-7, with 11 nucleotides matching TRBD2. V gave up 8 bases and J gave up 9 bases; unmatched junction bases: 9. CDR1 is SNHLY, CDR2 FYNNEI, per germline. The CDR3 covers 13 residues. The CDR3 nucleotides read TGTGCCAGCTCTAGCGGGAGGTTTGAGAGGCAGTACTTC. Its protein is CASSSGRFERQYF.

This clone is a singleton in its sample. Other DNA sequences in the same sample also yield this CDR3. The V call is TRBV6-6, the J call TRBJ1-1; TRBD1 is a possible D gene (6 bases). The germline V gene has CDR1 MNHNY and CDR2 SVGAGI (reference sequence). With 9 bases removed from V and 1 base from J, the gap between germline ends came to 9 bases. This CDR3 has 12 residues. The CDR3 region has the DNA TGTGCCAGTCGAGGGGGGAACACTGAAGCTTTCTTT. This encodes CASRGGNTEAFF.

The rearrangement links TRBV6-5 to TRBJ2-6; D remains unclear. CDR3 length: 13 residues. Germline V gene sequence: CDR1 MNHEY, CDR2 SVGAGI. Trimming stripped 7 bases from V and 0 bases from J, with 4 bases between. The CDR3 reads CASIASGANVLTF. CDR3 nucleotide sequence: TGTGCCAGCATCGCCTCTGGGGCCAACGTCCTGACTTTC.

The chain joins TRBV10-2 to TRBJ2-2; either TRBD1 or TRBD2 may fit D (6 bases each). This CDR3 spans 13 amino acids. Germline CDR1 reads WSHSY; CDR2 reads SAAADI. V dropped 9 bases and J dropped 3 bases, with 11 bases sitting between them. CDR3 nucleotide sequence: TGCGCCAGTAGGGGGGCGGACACCGGGGAGCTGTTTTTT. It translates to CASRGADTGELFF.

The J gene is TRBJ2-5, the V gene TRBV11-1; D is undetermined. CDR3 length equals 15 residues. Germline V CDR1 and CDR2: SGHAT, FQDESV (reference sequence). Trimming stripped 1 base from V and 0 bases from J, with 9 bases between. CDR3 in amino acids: CASSLETGYQETQYF. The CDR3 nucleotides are TGTGCCAGCAGCTTAGAGACTGGCTACCAAGAGACCCAGTACTTC.

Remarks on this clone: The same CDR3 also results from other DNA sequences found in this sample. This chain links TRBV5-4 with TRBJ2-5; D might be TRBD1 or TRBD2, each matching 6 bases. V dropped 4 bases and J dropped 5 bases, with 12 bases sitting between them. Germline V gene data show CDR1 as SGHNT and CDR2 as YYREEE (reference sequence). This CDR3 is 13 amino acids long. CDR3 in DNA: TGTGCCAGCAGCCTCCCCGGGGGCGAGACCCAGTACTTC. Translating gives CASSLPGGETQYF.

This CDR3 is CASSPDSRAQFF. The CDR3 region has the DNA TGTGCCAGCAGCCCCGATAGCCGGGCGCAGTTCTTC. The chain carries TRBV11-2 and TRBJ2-1; no clear D. This CDR3 is built from 12 residues. The germline CDR1 and CDR2 sequences are SGHAT and FQNNGV. Deletions cut 5 bases from V and 12 bases from J, with 14 bases between.

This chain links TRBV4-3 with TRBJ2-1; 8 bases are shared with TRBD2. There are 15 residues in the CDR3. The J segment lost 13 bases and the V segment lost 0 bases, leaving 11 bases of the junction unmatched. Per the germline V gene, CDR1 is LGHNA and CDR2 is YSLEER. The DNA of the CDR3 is TGCGCCAGCAGCCAAGATGCGGCGGGCGGGAGGCCCCAGTTCTTC. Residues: CASSQDAAGGRPQFF.

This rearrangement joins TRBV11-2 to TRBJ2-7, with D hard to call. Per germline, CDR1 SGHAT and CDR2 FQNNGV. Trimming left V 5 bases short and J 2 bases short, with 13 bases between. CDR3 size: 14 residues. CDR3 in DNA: TGTGCCAGCAGCCCAATTCCGGTCCCCTACGAGCAGTACTTC. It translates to CASSPIPVPYEQYF. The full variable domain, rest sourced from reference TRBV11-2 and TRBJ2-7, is EAGVAQSPRYKIIEKRQSVAFWCNPISGHATLYWYQQILGQGPKLLIQFQNNGVVDDSQLPKDRFSAERLKGVDSTLKIQPAKLEDSAVYLCASSPIPVPYEQYFGPGTRLTVT.

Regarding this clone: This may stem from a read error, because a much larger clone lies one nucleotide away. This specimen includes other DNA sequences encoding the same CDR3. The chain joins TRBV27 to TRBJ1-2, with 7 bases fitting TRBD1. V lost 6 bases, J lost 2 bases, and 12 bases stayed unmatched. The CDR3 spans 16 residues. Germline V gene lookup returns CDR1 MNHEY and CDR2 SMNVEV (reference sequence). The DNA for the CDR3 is TGTGCCAGCAGCTCCCATTTTACAGGGGCAAACTATGGCTACACCTTC. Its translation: CASSSHFTGANYGYTF.

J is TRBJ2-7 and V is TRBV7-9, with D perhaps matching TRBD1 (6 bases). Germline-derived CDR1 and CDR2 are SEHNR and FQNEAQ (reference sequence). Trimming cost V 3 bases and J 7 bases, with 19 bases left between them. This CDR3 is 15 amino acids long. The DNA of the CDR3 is TGTGCCAGCAGCTTGAGACAGGCCTGGTCTAGTGAGCAGTACTTC. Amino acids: CASSLRQAWSSEQYF.

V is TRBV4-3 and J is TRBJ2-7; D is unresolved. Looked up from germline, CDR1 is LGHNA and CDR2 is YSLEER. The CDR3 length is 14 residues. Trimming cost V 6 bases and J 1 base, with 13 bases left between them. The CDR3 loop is CASRAGSLSYEQYF. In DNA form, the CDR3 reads TGCGCCAGCAGGGCCGGGTCCCTGTCCTACGAGCAGTACTTC.

CDR3 residues: CASSPQVGPQHF. The CDR3 DNA is TGTGCCAGCAGCCCGCAGGTGGGGCCCCAGCATTTT. The rearrangement links TRBV7-3 to TRBJ1-5; D unclear. This CDR3 is 12 amino acids long. The V gene lost 5 bases and the J gene lost 9 bases, with 11 bases spanning the gap. CDR1 and CDR2 from the germline V gene are SGHTA and FQGTGA.

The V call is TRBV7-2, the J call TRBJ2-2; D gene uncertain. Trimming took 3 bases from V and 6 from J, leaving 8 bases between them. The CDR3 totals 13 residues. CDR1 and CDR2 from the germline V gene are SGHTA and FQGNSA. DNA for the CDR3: TGTGCCAGCAGCTTCTTGGAATCCGGGGAGCTGTTTTTT. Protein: CASSFLESGELFF.

CDR3 sequence reads: CASTPHPGRKNVWSGNQPQHF. The DNA for the CDR3 is TGTGCCAGCACCCCTCATCCGGGACGGAAGAACGTTTGGTCTGGCAATCAGCCCCAGCATTTT. This rearrangement joins TRBV28 to TRBJ1-5, with D possibly being TRBD1 (5 bases). The V gene lost 7 bases and the J gene lost 2 bases, with 33 bases spanning the gap. Germline V gene lookup returns CDR1 MDHEN and CDR2 SYDVKM. The CDR3 consists of 21 residues. Full variable domain (outside the CDR3, taken from reference TRBV28 and TRBJ1-5): DVKVTQSSRYLVKRTGEKVFLECVQDMDHENMFWYRQDPGLGLRLIYFSYDVKMKEKGDIPEGYSVSREKKERFSLILESASTNQTSMYLCASTPHPGRKNVWSGNQPQHFGDGTRLSIL.

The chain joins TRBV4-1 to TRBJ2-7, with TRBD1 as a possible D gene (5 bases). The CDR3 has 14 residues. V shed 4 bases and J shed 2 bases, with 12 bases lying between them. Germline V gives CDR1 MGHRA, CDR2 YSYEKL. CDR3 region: CASSPLAGPYEQYF. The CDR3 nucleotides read TGCGCCAGCAGCCCCCTCGCAGGGCCCTACGAGCAGTACTTC.

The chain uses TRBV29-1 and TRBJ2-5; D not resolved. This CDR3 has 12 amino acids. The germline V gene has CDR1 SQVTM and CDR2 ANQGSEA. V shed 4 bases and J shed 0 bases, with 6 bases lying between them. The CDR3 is CSVGSYQETQYF. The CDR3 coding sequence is TGCAGCGTTGGCTCGTACCAAGAGACCCAGTACTTC. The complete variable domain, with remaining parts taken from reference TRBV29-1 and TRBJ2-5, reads SAVISQKPSRDICQRGTSLTIQCQVDSQVTMMFWYRQQPGQSLTLIATANQGSEATYESGFVIDKFPISRPNLTFSTLTVSNMSPEDSSIYLCSVGSYQETQYFGPGTRLLVL.

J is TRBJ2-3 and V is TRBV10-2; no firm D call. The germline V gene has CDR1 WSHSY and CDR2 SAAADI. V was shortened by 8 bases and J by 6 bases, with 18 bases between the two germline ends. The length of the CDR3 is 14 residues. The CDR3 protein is CASAHGPSKDTQYF. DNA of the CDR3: TGCGCCAGCGCGCACGGGCCGAGTAAGGATACGCAGTATTTT.

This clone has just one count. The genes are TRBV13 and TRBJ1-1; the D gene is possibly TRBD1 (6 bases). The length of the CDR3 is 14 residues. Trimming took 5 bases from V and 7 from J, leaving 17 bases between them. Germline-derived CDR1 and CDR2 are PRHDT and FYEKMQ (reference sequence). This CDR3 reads CASSPTHREYEAFF. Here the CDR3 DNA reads TGTGCCAGCAGCCCTACCCACAGGGAATATGAAGCTTTCTTT.

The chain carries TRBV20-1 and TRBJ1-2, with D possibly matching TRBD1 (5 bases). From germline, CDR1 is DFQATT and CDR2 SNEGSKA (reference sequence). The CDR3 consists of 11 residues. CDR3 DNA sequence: TGCTCGAGCCCGGGGGACGGGCTATACACCTTC. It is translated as CSSPGDGLYTF.

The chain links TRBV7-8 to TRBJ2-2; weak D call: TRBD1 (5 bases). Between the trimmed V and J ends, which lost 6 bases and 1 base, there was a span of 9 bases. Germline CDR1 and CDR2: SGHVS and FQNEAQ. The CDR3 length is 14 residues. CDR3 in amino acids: CASSYTGNTGELFF. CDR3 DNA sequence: TGTGCCAGCAGTTACACAGGGAACACCGGGGAGCTGTTTTTT.

The CDR3 here is CATSREGVWQPQHF. DNA for the CDR3: TGTGCCACCAGCAGAGAGGGGGTTTGGCAGCCCCAGCATTTT. This chain uses TRBV15 with TRBJ1-5; weak D call: TRBD1 (5 bases). Germline V lookup: CDR1 LNHNV, CDR2 YYDKDF (reference sequence). This CDR3 has 14 residues. V lost 0 bases to trimming and J lost 7 bases, with 10 bases between them.

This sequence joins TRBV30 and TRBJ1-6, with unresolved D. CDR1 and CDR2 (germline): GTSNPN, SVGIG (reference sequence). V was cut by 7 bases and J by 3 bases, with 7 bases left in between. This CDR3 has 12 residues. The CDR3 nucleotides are TGTGCCTTCGGTAGCTATAATTCACCCCTCCACTTT. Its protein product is CAFGSYNSPLHF.

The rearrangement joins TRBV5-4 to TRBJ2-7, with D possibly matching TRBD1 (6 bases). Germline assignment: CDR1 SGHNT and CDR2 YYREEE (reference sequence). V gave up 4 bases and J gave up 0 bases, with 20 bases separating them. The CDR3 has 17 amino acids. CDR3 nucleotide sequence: TGTGCCAGCAGCCGGAGGTCGGGTGGGGGCAGCTCCTACGAGCAGTACTTC. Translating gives CASSRRSGGGSSYEQYF.